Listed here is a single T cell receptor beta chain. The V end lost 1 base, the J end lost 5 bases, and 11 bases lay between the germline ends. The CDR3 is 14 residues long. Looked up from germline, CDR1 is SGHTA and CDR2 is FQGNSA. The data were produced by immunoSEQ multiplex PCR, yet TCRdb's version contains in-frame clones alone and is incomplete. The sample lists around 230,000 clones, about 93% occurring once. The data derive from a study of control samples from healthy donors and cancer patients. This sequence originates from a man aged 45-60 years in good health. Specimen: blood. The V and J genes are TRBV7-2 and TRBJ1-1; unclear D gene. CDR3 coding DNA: TGTGCCAGCAGCTTAGAGCTCGTAGGAACTGAAGCTTTCTTT. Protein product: CASSLELVGTEAFF.